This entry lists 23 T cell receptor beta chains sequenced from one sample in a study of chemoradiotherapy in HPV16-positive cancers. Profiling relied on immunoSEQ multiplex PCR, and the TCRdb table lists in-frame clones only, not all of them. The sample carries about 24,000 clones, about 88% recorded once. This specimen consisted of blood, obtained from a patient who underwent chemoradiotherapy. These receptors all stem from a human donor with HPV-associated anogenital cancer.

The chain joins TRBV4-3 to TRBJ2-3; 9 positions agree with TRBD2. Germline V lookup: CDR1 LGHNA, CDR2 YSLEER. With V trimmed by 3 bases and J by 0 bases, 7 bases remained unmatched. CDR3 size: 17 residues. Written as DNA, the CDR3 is TGCGCCAGCAGCCAGACCGGACTAGCGCACAGCACAGATACGCAGTATTTT. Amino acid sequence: CASSQTGLAHSTDTQYF.

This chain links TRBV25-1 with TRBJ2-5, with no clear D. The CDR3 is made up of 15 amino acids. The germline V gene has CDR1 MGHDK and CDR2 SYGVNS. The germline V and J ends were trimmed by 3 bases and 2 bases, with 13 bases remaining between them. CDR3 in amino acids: CASSDPRLRQETQYF. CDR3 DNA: TGTGCCAGCAGTGATCCCCGGCTACGTCAAGAGACCCAGTACTTC.

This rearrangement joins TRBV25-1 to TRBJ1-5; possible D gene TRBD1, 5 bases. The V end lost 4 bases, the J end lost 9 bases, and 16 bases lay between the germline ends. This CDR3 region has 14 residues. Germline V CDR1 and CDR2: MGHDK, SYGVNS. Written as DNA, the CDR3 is TGTGCCAGCAGTGGGACACAGGATTTGAGGCCCCAGCATTTT. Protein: CASSGTQDLRPQHF.

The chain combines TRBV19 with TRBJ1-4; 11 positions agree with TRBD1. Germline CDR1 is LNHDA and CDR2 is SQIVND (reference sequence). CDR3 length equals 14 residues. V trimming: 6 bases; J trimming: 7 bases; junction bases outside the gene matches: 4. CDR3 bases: TGTGCCAGTAGCAGGACAGGGGGCCTTGAAAAACTGTTTTTT. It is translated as CASSRTGGLEKLFF.

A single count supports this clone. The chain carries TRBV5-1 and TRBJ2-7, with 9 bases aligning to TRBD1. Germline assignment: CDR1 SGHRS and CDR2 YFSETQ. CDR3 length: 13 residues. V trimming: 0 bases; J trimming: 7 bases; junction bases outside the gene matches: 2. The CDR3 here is CASSLGTGEEQYF. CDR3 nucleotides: TGCGCCAGCAGCTTGGGGACAGGGGAAGAGCAGTACTTC.

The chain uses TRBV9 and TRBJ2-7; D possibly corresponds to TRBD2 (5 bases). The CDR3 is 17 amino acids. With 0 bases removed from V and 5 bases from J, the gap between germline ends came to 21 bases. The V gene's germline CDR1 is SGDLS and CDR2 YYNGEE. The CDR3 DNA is TGTGCCAGCAGCGTAGCCCCTGACTCTCCGGGGTACAACGAGCAGTACTTC. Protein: CASSVAPDSPGYNEQYF.

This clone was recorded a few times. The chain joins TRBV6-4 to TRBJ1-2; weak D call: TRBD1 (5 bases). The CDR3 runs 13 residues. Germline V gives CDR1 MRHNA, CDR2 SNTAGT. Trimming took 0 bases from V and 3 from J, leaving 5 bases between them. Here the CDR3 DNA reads TGTGCCAGCAGTGACTCGGGACACTATGGCTACACCTTC. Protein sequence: CASSDSGHYGYTF.

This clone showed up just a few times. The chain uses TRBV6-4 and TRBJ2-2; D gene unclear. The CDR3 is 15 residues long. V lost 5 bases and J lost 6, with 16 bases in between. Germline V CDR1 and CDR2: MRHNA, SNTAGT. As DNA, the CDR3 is TGTGCCAGCAGTAGTGAAATCGGGTACGCCGGGGAGCTGTTTTTT. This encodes CASSSEIGYAGELFF.

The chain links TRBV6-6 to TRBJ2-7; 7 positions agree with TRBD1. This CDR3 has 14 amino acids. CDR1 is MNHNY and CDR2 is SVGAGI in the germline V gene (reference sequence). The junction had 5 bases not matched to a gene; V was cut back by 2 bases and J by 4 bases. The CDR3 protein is CASSYRSGQYEQYF. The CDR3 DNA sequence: TGTGCCAGCAGTTACCGTTCGGGACAGTACGAGCAGTACTTC.

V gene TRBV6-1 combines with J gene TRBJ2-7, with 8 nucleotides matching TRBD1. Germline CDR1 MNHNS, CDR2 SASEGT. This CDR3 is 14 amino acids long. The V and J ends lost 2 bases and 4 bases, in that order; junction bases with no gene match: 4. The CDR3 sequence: CASSEMQGAYEQYF. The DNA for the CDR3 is TGTGCCAGCAGTGAAATGCAGGGGGCGTACGAGCAGTACTTC.

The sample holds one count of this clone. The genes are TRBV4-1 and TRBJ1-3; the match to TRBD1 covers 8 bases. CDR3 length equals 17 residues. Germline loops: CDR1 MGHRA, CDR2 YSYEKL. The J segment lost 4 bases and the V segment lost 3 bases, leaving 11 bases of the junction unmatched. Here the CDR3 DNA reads TGCGCCAGCAGCCAGATTGGACAGGGATCAGGCGGAAACACCATATATTTT. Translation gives CASSQIGQGSGGNTIYF.

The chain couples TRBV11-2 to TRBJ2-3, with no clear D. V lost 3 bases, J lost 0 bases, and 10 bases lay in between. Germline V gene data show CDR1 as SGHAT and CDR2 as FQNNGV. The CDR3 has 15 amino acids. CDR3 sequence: CASSLGSASTDTQYF. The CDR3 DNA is TGTGCCAGCAGCTTGGGGTCGGCGAGCACAGATACGCAGTATTTT.

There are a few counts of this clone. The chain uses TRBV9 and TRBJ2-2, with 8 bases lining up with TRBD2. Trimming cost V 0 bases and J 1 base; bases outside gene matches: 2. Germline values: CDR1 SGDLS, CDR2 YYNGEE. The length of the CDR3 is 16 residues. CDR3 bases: TGTGCCAGCAGCGTAGCACTAGCGGTGAACACCGGGGAGCTGTTTTTT. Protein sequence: CASSVALAVNTGELFF.

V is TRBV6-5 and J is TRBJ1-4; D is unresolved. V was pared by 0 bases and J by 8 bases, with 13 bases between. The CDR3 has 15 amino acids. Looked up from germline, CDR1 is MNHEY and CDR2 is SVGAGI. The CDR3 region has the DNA TGTGCCAGCAGTTACTCGAGGGTAAATAGGGAAAAACTGTTTTTT. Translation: CASSYSRVNREKLFF.

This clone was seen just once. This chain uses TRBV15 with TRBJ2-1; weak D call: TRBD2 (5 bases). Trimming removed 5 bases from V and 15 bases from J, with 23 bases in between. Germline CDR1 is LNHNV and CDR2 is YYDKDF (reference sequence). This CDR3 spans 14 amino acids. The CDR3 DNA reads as TGTGCCACCAGCCCTGGAGGTAGTGGGCCTTCACGGTTCTTC. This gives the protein CATSPGGSGPSRFF. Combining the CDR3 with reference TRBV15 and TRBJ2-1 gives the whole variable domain DAMVIQNPRYQVTQFGKPVTLSCSQTLNHNVMYWYQQKSSQAPKLLFHYYDKDFNNEADTPDNFQSRRPNTSFCFLDIRSPGLGDTAMYLCATSPGGSGPSRFFGPGTRLTVL.

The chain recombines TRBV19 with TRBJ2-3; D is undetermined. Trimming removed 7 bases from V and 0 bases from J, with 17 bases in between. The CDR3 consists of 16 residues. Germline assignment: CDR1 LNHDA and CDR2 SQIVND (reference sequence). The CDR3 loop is CASTNRGGPSTDTQYF. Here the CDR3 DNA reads TGTGCCAGTACTAATCGCGGCGGCCCTAGCACAGATACGCAGTATTTT.

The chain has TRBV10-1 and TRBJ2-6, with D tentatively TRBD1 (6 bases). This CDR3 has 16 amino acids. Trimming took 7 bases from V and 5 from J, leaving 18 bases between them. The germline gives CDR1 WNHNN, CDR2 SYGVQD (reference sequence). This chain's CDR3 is CASNLTGHVRANVLTF. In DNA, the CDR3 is TGCGCCAGCAACCTTACAGGGCACGTACGGGCCAACGTCCTGACTTTC.

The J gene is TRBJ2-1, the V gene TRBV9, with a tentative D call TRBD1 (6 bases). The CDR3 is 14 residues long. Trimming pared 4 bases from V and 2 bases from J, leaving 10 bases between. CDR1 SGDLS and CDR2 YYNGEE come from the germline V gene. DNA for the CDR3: TGTGCCAGCAGCCCCCGGGACACCTACAATGAGCAGTTCTTC. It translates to CASSPRDTYNEQFF.

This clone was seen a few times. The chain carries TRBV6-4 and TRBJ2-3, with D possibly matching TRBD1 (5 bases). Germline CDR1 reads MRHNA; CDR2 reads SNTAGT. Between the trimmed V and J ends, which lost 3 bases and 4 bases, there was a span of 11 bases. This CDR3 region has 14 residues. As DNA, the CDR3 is TGTGCCAGCAGTGAAGAACAGGAAGCAGATACGCAGTATTTT. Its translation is CASSEEQEADTQYF.

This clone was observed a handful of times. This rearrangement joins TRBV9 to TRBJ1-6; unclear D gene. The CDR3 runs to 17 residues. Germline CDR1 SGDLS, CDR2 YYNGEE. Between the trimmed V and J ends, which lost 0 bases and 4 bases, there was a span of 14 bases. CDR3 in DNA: TGTGCCAGCAGCGTAGGGTCGGTACCCGGTTATAATTCACCCCTCCACTTT. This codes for CASSVGSVPGYNSPLHF. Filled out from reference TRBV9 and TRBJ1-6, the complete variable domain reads DSGVTQTPKHLITATGQRVTLRCSPRSGDLSVYWYQQSLDQGLQFLIQYYNGEERAKGNILERFSAQQFPDLHSELNLSSLELGDSALYFCASSVGSVPGYNSPLHFGNGTRLTVT.

The CDR3 coding sequence is TGTGCCAGCAGCCCCGGTAGGGGGCCTCGGGGCTACGAGCAGTACTTC. Protein sequence: CASSPGRGPRGYEQYF. The chain combines TRBV9 with TRBJ2-7; 7 nucleotides match TRBD1. The length of the CDR3 is 16 residues. Germline-derived CDR1 and CDR2 are SGDLS and YYNGEE. With 4 bases clipped from V and 3 bases from J, the junction kept 13 bases outside the gene matches.

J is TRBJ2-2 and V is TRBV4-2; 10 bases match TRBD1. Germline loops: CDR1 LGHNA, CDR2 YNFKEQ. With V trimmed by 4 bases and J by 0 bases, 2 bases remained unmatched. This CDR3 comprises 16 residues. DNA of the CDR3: TGTGCCAGCAGCCCCGGACAGGGGGCGAACACCGGGGAGCTGTTTTTT. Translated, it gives CASSPGQGANTGELFF.

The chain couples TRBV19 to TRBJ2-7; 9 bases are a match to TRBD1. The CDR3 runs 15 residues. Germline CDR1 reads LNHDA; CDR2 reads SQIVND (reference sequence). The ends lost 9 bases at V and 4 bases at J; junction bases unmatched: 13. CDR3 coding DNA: TGTGCCAGCCGATTCACAGGACAGGGGTGGTACGAGCAGTACTTC. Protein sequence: CASRFTGQGWYEQYF.